Below are 24 T cell receptor beta chains sequenced from a single sample in a study of shared clonotypes between healthy human individuals. The data were produced by immunoSEQ multiplex PCR, yet TCRdb's version contains in-frame clones alone and is incomplete. The data show 1.6 million or so clones, 96% seen once. The specimen sequenced was naive CD4+ T cells sorted from blood. Subset here: CD45RA+ positively selected. The receptors here all came from a man aged 25 to 45 in good health.

The chain joins TRBV30 to TRBJ1-4; 7 bases fit TRBD1. The CDR3 is 15 amino acids. CDR1 is GTSNPN, CDR2 SVGIG, per germline (reference sequence). V shed 2 bases, J shed 4 bases, and the junction held 7 bases outside the gene matches. This CDR3 reads CAWSTRQGLNEKLFF. CDR3 DNA: TGTGCCTGGAGTACCCGACAGGGCCTTAATGAAAAACTGTTTTTT.

This chain connects TRBV6-6 to TRBJ1-5; D might be TRBD1 (6 bases). With 10 bases removed from V and 2 bases from J, the gap between germline ends came to 15 bases. The CDR3 sequence is 14 residues long. Germline V gene sequence: CDR1 MNHNY, CDR2 SVGAGI (reference sequence). For the CDR3, the DNA is TGTGCCACAACAGGAGGGGGGGGCAATCAGCCCCAGCATTTT. Its translation is CATTGGGGNQPQHF.

The rearrangement links TRBV28 to TRBJ1-2; D is unclear. The CDR3 covers 13 residues. Germline V gene data show CDR1 as MDHEN and CDR2 as SYDVKM. V dropped 5 bases and J dropped 1 base, with 8 bases sitting between them. CDR3 nucleotides: TGTGCCAGCAGTCTGGACGTTAACTATGGCTACACCTTC. Protein product: CASSLDVNYGYTF.

The chain combines TRBV29-1 with TRBJ2-3, with TRBD2 identical over 7 bases. The CDR3 is 14 residues long. CDR1 SQVTM and CDR2 ANQGSEA come from the germline V gene. V dropped 8 bases and J dropped 2; count of bases not matched to a gene: 10. CDR3 sequence: CSTGTTLLTDTQYF. The CDR3 nucleotides read TGCAGCACTGGGACTACCCTACTCACAGATACGCAGTATTTT.

This chain links TRBV5-4 with TRBJ1-1; D unresolved. The length of the CDR3 is 14 residues. Germline CDR1 reads SGHNT; CDR2 reads YYREEE (reference sequence). Deletions cut 4 bases from V and 4 bases from J, with 14 bases between. The CDR3: CASSPTRELTEAFF. DNA for the CDR3: TGTGCCAGCAGCCCGACAAGGGAGCTCACTGAAGCTTTCTTT. The variable domain in full, completed from reference TRBV5-4 and TRBJ1-1, reads ETGVTQSPTHLIKTRGQQVTLRCSSQSGHNTVSWYQQALGQGPQFIFQYYREEENGRGNFPPRFSGLQFPNYSSELNVNALELDDSALYLCASSPTRELTEAFFGQGTRLTVV.

The rearrangement links TRBV29-1 to TRBJ2-7, with TRBD2 matching 10 bases. The CDR3 has 15 residues. With V trimmed by 7 bases and J by 5 bases, 14 bases remained unmatched. The germline V gene encodes CDR1 SQVTM and CDR2 ANQGSEA. The CDR3 reads CSGYRVASGRHEQYF. The CDR3 bases are TGCAGCGGCTACAGGGTCGCTAGCGGGAGACACGAGCAGTACTTC.

The chain combines TRBV4-1 with TRBJ1-5; TRBD1 is a possible D gene (6 bases). The CDR3 is 15 residues long. V was pared by 4 bases and J by 7 bases, with 17 bases between. CDR1 is MGHRA, CDR2 YSYEKL, per germline. The CDR3, as DNA: TGCGCCAGCAGCCTAAACTCAGGGGAAGCACAGCCCCAGCATTTT. This codes for CASSLNSGEAQPQHF.

The chain employs TRBV5-5 and TRBJ1-5; 7 bases line up with TRBD1. Losses at the gene ends were 4 bases for V and 3 bases for J; bases not matched to a gene: 10. Looked up from germline, CDR1 is SGHKS and CDR2 is YYEKEE (reference sequence). CDR3 length: 16 amino acids. CDR3 sequence reads: CASSGSGTDNNQPQHF. CDR3 coding DNA: TGTGCCAGCAGCGGGTCCGGGACAGATAACAATCAGCCCCAGCATTTT.

V gene TRBV6-1 combines with J gene TRBJ1-4; 11 bases are shared with TRBD1. V shed 10 bases, J shed 16 bases, and the junction held 17 bases outside the gene matches. Germline CDR1 and CDR2: MNHNS and SASEGT. The CDR3 is made up of 14 amino acids. Here the CDR3 reads CATRRTGGFIDWFF. As DNA, the CDR3 is TGTGCCACCCGCAGGACAGGGGGCTTTATCGACTGGTTTTTT.

The V and J genes are TRBV29-1 and TRBJ2-3; TRBD2 might be the D (5 bases). Germline assignment: CDR1 SQVTM and CDR2 ANQGSEA. This CDR3 contains 13 residues. Trimming shortened V by 0 bases and J by 8 bases, and 12 bases separated the two germline ends. As DNA, the CDR3 is TGCAGCGTTGAAGAAGCGGACCGAACTACGCAGTATTTT. Amino acid sequence: CSVEEADRTTQYF.

V gene TRBV2 combines with J gene TRBJ1-2; no firm D call. V gave up 1 base and J gave up 7 bases, with 7 bases separating them. Germline CDR1 is SNHLY and CDR2 is FYNNEI. CDR3 length equals 12 residues. CDR3 sequence (DNA): TGTGCCAGCAGTGAAGATTCGGGTGGCTACACCTTC. Translating gives CASSEDSGGYTF.

The rearrangement joins TRBV7-9 to TRBJ2-1; 10 bases agree with TRBD1. The V and J ends lost 4 bases and 8 bases, in that order; junction bases with no gene match: 14. Germline-derived CDR1 and CDR2 are SEHNR and FQNEAQ (reference sequence). The CDR3 loop spans 17 amino acids. In nucleotides, the CDR3 is TGTGCCAGCAGCTCCGGTCGGGACAGGGGCGGGAGTGATGAGCAGTTCTTC. Translation: CASSSGRDRGGSDEQFF.

CDR3 region: CASSERNSYEQYF. The CDR3 DNA sequence: TGTGCCAGCAGTGAACGGAACTCCTACGAGCAGTACTTC. This chain links TRBV2 with TRBJ2-7, with D unclear. CDR3 length: 13 amino acids. Per the germline V gene, CDR1 is SNHLY and CDR2 is FYNNEI. With 2 bases removed from V and 0 bases from J, the gap between germline ends came to 5 bases.

The V gene is TRBV10-1, the J gene TRBJ2-1; D might be TRBD1 (5 bases). V lost 3 bases, J lost 5 bases, and 20 bases lay in between. CDR3 length: 17 residues. Looked up from germline, CDR1 is WNHNN and CDR2 is SYGVQD (reference sequence). The CDR3 coding sequence is TGCGCCAGCAGTGACGGTCAGGGTAGTGCCTTGGACAATGAGCAGTTCTTC. It translates to CASSDGQGSALDNEQFF.

J is TRBJ2-3 and V is TRBV5-1; D remains ambiguous. With 0 bases removed from V and 2 bases from J, the gap between germline ends came to 7 bases. CDR3 length: 14 residues. CDR1 is SGHRS, CDR2 YFSETQ, per germline. CDR3 residues: CASSLGVDTDTQYF. The CDR3 DNA reads as TGCGCCAGCAGCTTGGGGGTAGACACAGATACGCAGTATTTT.

Here the CDR3 reads CASSFLAGGTYNEQFF. The CDR3 region has the DNA TGCGCCAGCAGCTTTTTAGCGGGAGGCACCTACAATGAGCAGTTCTTC. V and J are TRBV5-1 and TRBJ2-1; TRBD2 aligns across 10 bases. The CDR3 sequence is 16 residues long. Germline CDR1 and CDR2: SGHRS and YFSETQ. The V gene end was trimmed by 2 bases and the J gene end by 2 bases; junction bases not matched to a gene: 4.

V is TRBV7-8 and J is TRBJ2-3, with D perhaps TRBD1 or TRBD2 (5 bases each). CDR3 length: 15 amino acids. V was trimmed by 2 bases and J by 1 base, leaving 10 bases between them. The germline V gene has CDR1 SGHVS and CDR2 FQNEAQ. The CDR3 loop is CASSLRDARTDTQYF. CDR3 in DNA: TGTGCCAGCAGCTTAAGGGACGCGCGCACAGATACGCAGTATTTT.

The gene calls are TRBV27 and TRBJ2-1, with TRBD2 matching 15 bases. Looked up from germline, CDR1 is MNHEY and CDR2 is SMNVEV (reference sequence). The CDR3 is 16 residues long. Trimming cost V 6 bases and J 5 bases; bases outside gene matches: 5. CDR3 residues: CASRSGTSGRHNEQFF. As DNA, the CDR3 is TGTGCCAGCAGGTCCGGGACTAGCGGGAGGCACAATGAGCAGTTCTTC.

V and J are TRBV9 and TRBJ2-7, with a weak D call TRBD2 (5 bases). The germline V and J ends were trimmed by 0 bases and 2 bases, with 15 bases remaining between them. CDR1 and CDR2 from the germline V gene are SGDLS and YYNGEE. This CDR3 is 16 amino acids long. The CDR3 coding sequence is TGTGCCAGCAGCGTAGGAATACAAGCGGAAGCCTACGAGCAGTACTTC. Its protein product is CASSVGIQAEAYEQYF.

The rearrangement joins TRBV28 to TRBJ1-2; D perhaps matches TRBD1 (5 bases). With 2 bases removed from V and 5 bases from J, the gap between germline ends came to 15 bases. Germline values: CDR1 MDHEN, CDR2 SYDVKM. This CDR3 is 15 amino acids long. The CDR3 loop is CASSLSGARGYGYTF. In nucleotides, the CDR3 is TGTGCCAGCAGTTTAAGTGGGGCCCGAGGATATGGCTACACCTTC.

This clone was detected only once. The CDR3 loop is CASSLGGGTNTGELFF. Here the CDR3 DNA reads TGTGCCAGCAGCTTAGGTGGGGGGACGAACACCGGGGAGCTGTTTTTT. The genes are TRBV7-7 and TRBJ2-2; a possible D gene is TRBD2 (6 bases). The V and J ends lost 1 base and 0 bases respectively, with 9 bases between them. Germline CDR1 reads SSHAT; CDR2 reads FNYEAQ (reference sequence). The CDR3 consists of 16 residues.

The chain combines TRBV28 with TRBJ2-5; D perhaps matches TRBD1 (5 bases). Trimming took off 3 bases at V and 4 bases at J, with 15 bases between the two ends. The CDR3 runs 15 residues. Germline V gene data show CDR1 as MDHEN and CDR2 as SYDVKM. Written as DNA, the CDR3 is TGTGCCAGCAGTTTTGGACAAGGGAAGGGAGAGACCCAGTACTTC. It specifies CASSFGQGKGETQYF.

J is TRBJ2-7 and V is TRBV7-6, with TRBD1 matching 9 bases. This CDR3 spans 16 amino acids. Losses at the gene ends were 5 bases for V and 4 bases for J; bases not matched to a gene: 12. CDR1 and CDR2 from the germline V gene are SGHVS and FNYEAQ. The CDR3 loop reads CASSPRRTGGRYEQYF. As DNA, the CDR3 is TGTGCCAGCAGCCCCCGACGAACAGGGGGCCGGTACGAGCAGTACTTC.

This rearrangement joins TRBV2 to TRBJ2-7; D is possibly TRBD1 (6 bases). The CDR3 spans 14 residues. Looked up from germline, CDR1 is SNHLY and CDR2 is FYNNEI. V lost 5 bases, J lost 3 bases, and 14 bases lay in between. In nucleotides, the CDR3 is TGTGCCAGCAGTTTGAGGAAAGGGGGCTACGAGCAGTACTTC. Its protein product is CASSLRKGGYEQYF.